These T cell receptor beta chains were read from a single sample in a study of T cell responses to AZD1222 COVID-19 vaccine. Produced via immunoSEQ multiplex PCR; TCRdb's table is partial and in-frame only. This table has about 55,000 clones, approximately 80% appearing once. Sequenced material: peripheral blood, taken 28 days after the second AZD1222 dose. These receptors came from an adult who received the AZD1222 COVID-19 vaccine. The CDR3 runs from the conserved cysteine through the conserved F or W. Fields, in order: J gene, V gene, D gene, clone size, CDR3 protein, CDR3 DNA. A D gene is named only where the DNA matches it firmly. The listing skips clone size in some rows; elsewhere it reads once, few, many or a size class.

j_call: TRBJ2-5
v_call: TRBV28
d_call: .
clone_size: .
cdr3_aa: CASSLGPGVETQYF
cdr3_nt: TGTGCCAGCAGTTTAGGCCCAGGGGTGGAGACCCAGTACTTC

j_call: TRBJ1-2
v_call: TRBV6-5
d_call: .
clone_size: .
cdr3_aa: CASSLDSNYGYTF
cdr3_nt: TGTGCCAGCAGCCTCGATTCTAACTATGGCTACACCTTC

j_call: TRBJ1-2
v_call: TRBV6-1
d_call: TRBD1
clone_size: .
cdr3_aa: CASSDRDRGRHLNGYTF
cdr3_nt: TGTGCCAGCAGTGACCGGGACAGGGGGCGTCACCTGAATGGCTACACCTTC

j_call: TRBJ2-7
v_call: TRBV7-2
d_call: TRBD2
clone_size: .
cdr3_aa: CASSSTTSGRTGQYF
cdr3_nt: TGTGCCAGCAGCTCAACGACTAGCGGGAGGACCGGGCAGTACTTC

j_call: TRBJ1-1
v_call: TRBV7-3
d_call: .
clone_size: .
cdr3_aa: CASSLHGGGVETFF
cdr3_nt: TGTGCCAGCAGCCTTCACGGTGGAGGGGTTGAGACTTTCTTT

j_call: TRBJ2-1
v_call: TRBV5-6
d_call: .
clone_size: .
cdr3_aa: CASRRGADEQFF
cdr3_nt: TGTGCCAGCAGAAGAGGGGCGGATGAGCAGTTCTTC

j_call: TRBJ1-6
v_call: TRBV5-6
d_call: .
clone_size: few
cdr3_aa: CASRPVADLNSPLHF
cdr3_nt: TGTGCCAGCCGCCCCGTCGCCGATCTTAATTCACCCCTCCACTTT

j_call: TRBJ2-3
v_call: TRBV11-2
d_call: .
clone_size: .
cdr3_aa: CASSLDGSTDTQYF
cdr3_nt: TGTGCCAGCAGCTTAGACGGCAGCACAGATACGCAGTATTTT

j_call: TRBJ1-1
v_call: TRBV28
d_call: .
clone_size: .
cdr3_aa: CASSLWNGGPTEAFF
cdr3_nt: TGTGCCAGCAGTTTATGGAACGGGGGCCCCACTGAAGCTTTCTTT

j_call: TRBJ2-4
v_call: TRBV7-9
d_call: TRBD2
clone_size: .
cdr3_aa: CASSLGGGGVNIQYF
cdr3_nt: TGTGCCAGCAGCCTGGGCGGGGGAGGGGTAAACATTCAGTACTTC

j_call: TRBJ2-7
v_call: TRBV6-5
d_call: .
clone_size: once
cdr3_aa: CASIQSGRMKYF
cdr3_nt: TGTGCCAGCATTCAATCGGGTAGGATGAAGTACTTC

j_call: TRBJ2-7
v_call: TRBV9
d_call: TRBD2
clone_size: few
cdr3_aa: CASSPRLAGDEQYF
cdr3_nt: TGTGCCAGCAGCCCCAGACTAGCGGGAGACGAGCAGTACTTC

j_call: TRBJ1-1
v_call: TRBV29-1
d_call: .
clone_size: .
cdr3_aa: CSGVDRKAFF
cdr3_nt: TGCAGCGGGGTTGACAGGAAGGCTTTCTTT

j_call: TRBJ1-3
v_call: TRBV28
d_call: .
clone_size: .
cdr3_aa: CASTRRNSGNTIYF
cdr3_nt: TGTGCCAGCACCAGACGGAACTCTGGAAACACCATATATTTT

j_call: TRBJ2-5
v_call: TRBV5-1
d_call: .
clone_size: .
cdr3_aa: CASSSDDLETQYF
cdr3_nt: TGCGCCAGCAGCTCGGACGACCTAGAGACCCAGTACTTC

j_call: TRBJ2-5
v_call: TRBV5-1
d_call: .
clone_size: .
cdr3_aa: CASSLESPGAETQYF
cdr3_nt: TGCGCCAGCAGCTTGGAGTCCCCAGGCGCGGAGACCCAGTACTTC

j_call: TRBJ1-4
v_call: TRBV28
d_call: .
clone_size: .
cdr3_aa: CASSGGGYPVNEKLFF
cdr3_nt: TGTGCCAGCAGTGGGGGGGGTTACCCTGTTAATGAAAAACTGTTTTTT

j_call: TRBJ1-2
v_call: TRBV7-2
d_call: TRBD1
clone_size: .
cdr3_aa: CASSAGGLGSNYGYTF
cdr3_nt: TGTGCCAGCAGCGCAGGGGGGCTCGGCTCCAACTATGGCTACACCTTC

j_call: TRBJ2-1
v_call: TRBV30
d_call: TRBD2
clone_size: .
cdr3_aa: CAWSVATSGREFF
cdr3_nt: TGTGCCTGGAGTGTAGCGACTAGCGGGAGGGAGTTCTTC

j_call: TRBJ1-2
v_call: TRBV5-4
d_call: .
clone_size: .
cdr3_aa: CASSPLPLGGYTF
cdr3_nt: TGTGCCAGCAGCCCCCTCCCGCTGGGAGGCTACACCTTC

j_call: TRBJ1-2
v_call: TRBV30
d_call: .
clone_size: few
cdr3_aa: CAWSGRISNYGYTF
cdr3_nt: TGTGCCTGGAGTGGGAGGATTTCTAACTATGGCTACACCTTC

j_call: TRBJ1-1
v_call: TRBV3-1/TRBV3-2
d_call: .
clone_size: .
cdr3_aa: CASSETVNTEAFF
cdr3_nt: TGTGCCAGCAGCGAAACAGTGAACACTGAAGCTTTCTTT

j_call: TRBJ2-5
v_call: TRBV28
d_call: .
clone_size: .
cdr3_aa: CASSLLGSGDGETQYF
cdr3_nt: TGTGCCAGCAGTTTATTAGGGTCAGGGGATGGAGAGACCCAGTACTTC

j_call: TRBJ1-4
v_call: TRBV5-1
d_call: TRBD1
clone_size: .
cdr3_aa: CASSTRQGAGEKLFF
cdr3_nt: TGCGCCAGCAGCACCCGACAGGGGGCGGGTGAAAAACTGTTTTTT

j_call: TRBJ2-7
v_call: TRBV30
d_call: TRBD1
clone_size: few
cdr3_aa: CAWKRDSTTYEQYF
cdr3_nt: TGTGCCTGGAAGAGGGACAGCACAACCTACGAGCAGTACTTC

j_call: TRBJ1-3
v_call: TRBV5-1
d_call: .
clone_size: .
cdr3_aa: CASSPGISGNTIYF
cdr3_nt: TGCGCCAGCAGCCCTGGGATATCTGGAAACACCATATATTTT

j_call: TRBJ2-3
v_call: TRBV6-6
d_call: .
clone_size: .
cdr3_aa: CASRWTENTDTQYF
cdr3_nt: TGTGCCAGCAGGTGGACTGAGAACACAGATACGCAGTATTTT